This record concerns one T cell receptor (beta chain) sequence. This sample stems from a study of blood T cells in healthy people across ages. Sample-barcoded 5' priming and a J-beta primer mix drove a second PCR of roughly 7 to 11 cycles. Via MiXCR, TCRdb re-called the 5' RACE reads, giving one row per CDR3 protein. The data show about 930,000 distinct CDR3 sequences, around 29% seen once. The CDR3 runs to 16 residues. Germline V lookup: CDR1 MGHRA, CDR2 YSYEKL. Trimming removed 0 bases from V and 0 bases from J, with 12 bases in between. Another study also made use of these data, one on T cells of mothers and their children.

This chain joins TRBV4-1 and TRBJ2-7, with D perhaps TRBD2 (5 bases). Source material: blood. The receptor's source is a middle-aged woman in good health. The CDR3 is CASSQEYVGSSYEQYF. The CDR3 nucleotides read TGCGCCAGCAGCCAAGAGTACGTGGGGAGCTCCTACGAGCAGTACTTC.